This TCR beta chain was sequenced for a study of T cell responses to AZD1222 COVID-19 vaccine. General study points: Nearly half of spike-specific TCRs reportedly target variant regions that are unmutated in the B.1.351 and B.1.1.7 variants. White British ancestry dominated among donors, who included more females, and clonal diversity was possibly underestimated. Recipients of two AZD1222 doses showed rising Spike-specific TCR breadth and depth.

Data came from immunoSEQ multiplex PCR; TCRdb stores just in-frame clones and leaves some out. The table lists 70,000 to 95,000 clones, about nine tenths of them singletons, with less than 8.5% in the top ten. Comments on this clone: Its antigen is not identified.

Timing groups of about 4 and about 12 weeks for second doses were pooled. Germline V gene data show CDR1 as SGHTA and CDR2 as FQGNSA. This CDR3 has 17 amino acids. With 1 base clipped from V and 4 bases from J, the junction kept 8 bases outside the gene matches. This chain joins TRBV7-2 and TRBJ1-3, with 9 bases matching TRBD1. This receptor was obtained from an adult who received the AZD1222 COVID-19 vaccine. The source was peripheral blood, collected 28 days after the second AZD1222 dose. CDR3 sequence reads: CASSLGGTGGAGNTIYF. DNA for the CDR3: TGTGCCAGCAGCTTAGGGGGAACAGGGGGCGCGGGAAACACCATATATTTT.